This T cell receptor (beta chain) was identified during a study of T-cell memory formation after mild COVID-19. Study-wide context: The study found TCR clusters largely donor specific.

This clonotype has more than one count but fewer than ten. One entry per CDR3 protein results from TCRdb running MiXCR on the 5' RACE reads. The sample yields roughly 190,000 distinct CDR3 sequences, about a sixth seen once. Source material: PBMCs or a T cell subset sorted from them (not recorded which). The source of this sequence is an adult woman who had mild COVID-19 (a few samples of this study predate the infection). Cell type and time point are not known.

As DNA, the CDR3 is TGTGCCAGCAGCGGGACTACCGACACCGGGGAGCTGTTTTTT. It specifies CASSGTTDTGELFF. V usage is TRBV6-1 and J usage is TRBJ2-2; 7 bases match TRBD2. Trimming cost V 6 bases and J 3 bases; bases outside gene matches: 4. This CDR3 has 14 residues. CDR1 and CDR2 from the germline V gene are MNHNS and SASEGT.